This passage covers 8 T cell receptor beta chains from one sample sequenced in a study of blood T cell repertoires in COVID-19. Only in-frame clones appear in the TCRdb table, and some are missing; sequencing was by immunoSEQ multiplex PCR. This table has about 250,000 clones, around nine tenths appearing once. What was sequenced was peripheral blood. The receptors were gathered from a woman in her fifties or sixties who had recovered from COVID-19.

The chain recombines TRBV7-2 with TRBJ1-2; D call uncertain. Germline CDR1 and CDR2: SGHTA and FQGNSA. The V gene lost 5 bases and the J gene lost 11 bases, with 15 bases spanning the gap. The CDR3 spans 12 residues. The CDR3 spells CASSRAGLGYTF. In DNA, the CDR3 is TGTGCCAGCAGCCGCGCCGGACTTGGGTACACCTTC.

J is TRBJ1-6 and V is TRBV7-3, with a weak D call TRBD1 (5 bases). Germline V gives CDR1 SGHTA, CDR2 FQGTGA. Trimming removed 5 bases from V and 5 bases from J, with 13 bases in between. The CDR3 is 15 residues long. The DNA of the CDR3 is TGTGCCAGCAGCCTGGCCGGGGGTCATAATTCACCCCTCCACTTT. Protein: CASSLAGGHNSPLHF.

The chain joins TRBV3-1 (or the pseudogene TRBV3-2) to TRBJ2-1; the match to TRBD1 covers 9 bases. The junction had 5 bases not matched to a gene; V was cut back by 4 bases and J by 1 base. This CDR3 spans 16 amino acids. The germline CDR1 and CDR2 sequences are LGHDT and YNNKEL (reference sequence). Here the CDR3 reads CASSPTGGPSYNEQFF. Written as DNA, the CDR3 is TGTGCCAGCAGCCCGACAGGGGGGCCTTCCTACAATGAGCAGTTCTTC.

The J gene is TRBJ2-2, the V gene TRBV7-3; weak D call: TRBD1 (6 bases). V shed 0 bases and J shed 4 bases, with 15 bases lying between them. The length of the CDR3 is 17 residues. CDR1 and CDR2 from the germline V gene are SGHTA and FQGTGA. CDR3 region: CASSLTYTGWGTGELFF. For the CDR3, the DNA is TGTGCCAGCAGCTTAACGTACACAGGGTGGGGCACCGGGGAGCTGTTTTTT.

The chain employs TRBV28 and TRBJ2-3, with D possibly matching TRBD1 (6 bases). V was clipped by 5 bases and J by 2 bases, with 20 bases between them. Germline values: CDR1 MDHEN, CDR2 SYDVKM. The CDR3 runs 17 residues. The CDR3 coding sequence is TGTGCCAGCAGTCCTCGGAAAGGGGGACATATCACAGATACGCAGTATTTT. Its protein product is CASSPRKGGHITDTQYF.

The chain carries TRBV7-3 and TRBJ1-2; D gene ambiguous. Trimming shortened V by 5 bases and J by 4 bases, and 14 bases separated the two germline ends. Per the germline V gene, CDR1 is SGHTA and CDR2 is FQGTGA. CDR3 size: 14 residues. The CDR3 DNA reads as TGTGCCAGCAGCGCCACAGAAAGACCCTATGGCTACACCTTC. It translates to CASSATERPYGYTF.

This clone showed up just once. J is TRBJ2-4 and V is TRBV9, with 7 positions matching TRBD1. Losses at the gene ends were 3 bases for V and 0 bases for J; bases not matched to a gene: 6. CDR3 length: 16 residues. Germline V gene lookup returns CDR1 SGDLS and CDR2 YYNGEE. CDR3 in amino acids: CASSESTGLAKNIQYF. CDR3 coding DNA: TGTGCCAGCAGCGAATCGACAGGGCTAGCCAAAAACATTCAGTACTTC.

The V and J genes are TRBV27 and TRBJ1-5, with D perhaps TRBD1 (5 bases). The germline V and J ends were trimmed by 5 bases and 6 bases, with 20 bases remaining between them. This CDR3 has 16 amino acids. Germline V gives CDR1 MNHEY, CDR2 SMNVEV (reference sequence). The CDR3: CASSPRFRGSGQPQHF. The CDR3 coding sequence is TGTGCCAGCAGTCCCCGATTTAGGGGCTCGGGTCAGCCCCAGCATTTT.